This passage covers 18 T cell receptor beta chains from one sample sequenced in a study of cytomegalovirus exposure and HLA in healthy donors. Method: immunoSEQ multiplex PCR; TCRdb's copy keeps in-frame clones and lacks some. The sample has 200,000 or so clones; approximately 88% are singletons. The specimen was PBMCs. These receptor sequences come from a man aged 18 to 30 in good health and CMV-seropositive.

This clone was found once. The chain couples TRBV6-4 to TRBJ2-3; a possible D gene is TRBD1 (6 bases). V was shortened by 5 bases and J by 0 bases, with 9 bases between the two germline ends. Germline V gene data show CDR1 as MRHNA and CDR2 as SNTAGT. The CDR3 has 14 residues. The CDR3 region has the DNA TGTGCCAGCAGTAAAGGGGGAAGCACAGATACGCAGTATTTT. Its protein is CASSKGGSTDTQYF.

The V and J genes are TRBV2 and TRBJ2-2; a possible D gene is TRBD1 (6 bases). There are 15 residues in the CDR3. The germline V gene encodes CDR1 SNHLY and CDR2 FYNNEI. With 6 bases removed from V and 7 bases from J, the gap between germline ends came to 18 bases. The CDR3 sequence: CASSQLGLGGGELFF. The CDR3 DNA sequence: TGTGCCAGCAGCCAATTGGGCCTAGGGGGCGGGGAGCTGTTTTTT.

This sequence joins TRBV7-3 and TRBJ1-3; D remains unclear. This CDR3 spans 14 amino acids. V was clipped by 4 bases and J by 1 base, with 8 bases between them. The germline V gene encodes CDR1 SGHTA and CDR2 FQGTGA. Written as DNA, the CDR3 is TGTGCCAGCAGCTCAGGCATTTCTGGAAACACCATATATTTT. It specifies CASSSGISGNTIYF.

There are a few counts of this clone. The V and J genes are TRBV5-1 and TRBJ1-3; D gene uncertain. Germline CDR1 is SGHRS and CDR2 is YFSETQ. Deletions cut 0 bases from V and 2 bases from J, with 18 bases between. The CDR3 sequence is 18 residues long. DNA for the CDR3: TGCGCCAGCAGCTTGGGGGCCTTACGGAGGAGCCCTGGAAACACCATATATTTT. Residues: CASSLGALRRSPGNTIYF.

The V gene is TRBV7-8, the J gene TRBJ1-1, with 7 nucleotides matching TRBD1. The germline CDR1 and CDR2 sequences are SGHVS and FQNEAQ. This CDR3 has 18 amino acids. Trimming cost V 4 bases and J 0 bases; bases outside gene matches: 14. The CDR3 sequence is CASSSPEKTGYMNTEAFF. The CDR3 DNA follows: TGTGCCAGCAGCTCCCCCGAAAAGACAGGGTACATGAACACTGAAGCTTTCTTT.

This clone was counted many times. The gene calls are TRBV6-4 and TRBJ2-1, with D perhaps matching TRBD1 (6 bases). The germline V gene has CDR1 MRHNA and CDR2 SNTAGT. V was clipped by 0 bases and J by 1 base, with 10 bases between them. The length of the CDR3 is 16 residues. For the CDR3, the DNA is TGTGCCAGCAGTGACTCGCCAAGGGGGTCCTACAATGAGCAGTTCTTC. This gives the protein CASSDSPRGSYNEQFF.

The gene calls are TRBV19 and TRBJ2-7; 7 nucleotides align to TRBD2. The CDR3 totals 15 residues. J was trimmed by 1 base and V by 6 bases; bases with no gene match: 9. Looked up from germline, CDR1 is LNHDA and CDR2 is SQIVND (reference sequence). The CDR3 DNA sequence: TGTGCCAGTAGGATGGCGGGGGTCTTTTCCTACGAGCAGTACTTC. Translating gives CASRMAGVFSYEQYF.

The chain is built from TRBV19 and TRBJ2-7; TRBD1 matches 8 bases. V shed 4 bases, J shed 3 bases, and the junction held 2 bases outside the gene matches. CDR1 is LNHDA, CDR2 SQIVND, per germline (reference sequence). CDR3 length: 13 amino acids. The CDR3 DNA follows: TGTGCCAGTAGTAGGGGACAGGACTACGAGCAGTACTTC. Amino acid sequence: CASSRGQDYEQYF.

V gene TRBV5-1 combines with J gene TRBJ2-5, with D maybe TRBD2 (5 bases). Germline assignment: CDR1 SGHRS and CDR2 YFSETQ. Trimming removed 0 bases from V and 4 bases from J, with 10 bases in between. The CDR3 consists of 14 residues. The CDR3 spells CASSLDYGVETQYF. The CDR3 region has the DNA TGCGCCAGCAGCTTGGACTACGGGGTAGAGACCCAGTACTTC.

The chain has TRBV27 and TRBJ1-5, with D maybe TRBD1 (5 bases). Germline lookup yields CDR1 MNHEY and CDR2 SMNVEV (reference sequence). The V and J ends lost 5 bases and 7 bases respectively, with 18 bases between them. The CDR3 consists of 15 residues. CDR3 in amino acids: CASSPHPGGGQPQHF. DNA for the CDR3: TGTGCCAGCAGTCCCCATCCGGGGGGAGGGCAGCCCCAGCATTTT.

A single count supports this clone. This chain uses TRBV9 with TRBJ2-1, with D perhaps matching TRBD2 (5 bases). V lost 0 bases, J lost 5 bases, and 18 bases lay in between. This CDR3 has 17 residues. Germline lookup yields CDR1 SGDLS and CDR2 YYNGEE. The DNA for the CDR3 is TGTGCCAGCAGCGTAGGGCCCCTGGGAGCAGCCAACAATGAGCAGTTCTTC. It codes for CASSVGPLGAANNEQFF. Supplemented by reference TRBV9 and TRBJ2-1, the full variable domain reads DSGVTQTPKHLITATGQRVTLRCSPRSGDLSVYWYQQSLDQGLQFLIQYYNGEERAKGNILERFSAQQFPDLHSELNLSSLELGDSALYFCASSVGPLGAANNEQFFGPGTRLTVL.

This sequence joins TRBV2 and TRBJ2-5; possibly TRBD2 for D (5 bases). This CDR3 comprises 13 residues. V gave up 10 bases and J gave up 4 bases, with 16 bases separating them. The germline V gene has CDR1 SNHLY and CDR2 FYNNEI. The CDR3 nucleotides read TGTGCCAACCTAGCCCTCCGGGGAGAGACCCAGTACTTC. It yields the protein CANLALRGETQYF.

This sequence joins TRBV4-1 and TRBJ2-7; D is unclear. Trimming shortened V by 4 bases and J by 4 bases, and 14 bases separated the two germline ends. CDR3 length: 14 amino acids. Germline V gene lookup returns CDR1 MGHRA and CDR2 YSYEKL. This chain's CDR3 is CASSPAVARYEQYF. CDR3 nucleotides: TGCGCCAGCAGCCCCGCTGTCGCGCGGTACGAGCAGTACTTC.

The V and J genes are TRBV5-1 and TRBJ2-3; 15 positions match TRBD2. CDR1 SGHRS and CDR2 YFSETQ come from the germline V gene. This CDR3 spans 18 amino acids. The ends lost 4 bases at V and 6 bases at J; junction bases unmatched: 12. CDR3 DNA: TGCGCCAGCAGCCCGCTAGGGGGACTAGCGGGAGGTCTTGATACGCAGTATTTT. The encoded protein is CASSPLGGLAGGLDTQYF.

This clone was seen only once. This chain joins TRBV6-6 and TRBJ1-3, with D perhaps matching TRBD1 (5 bases). Trimming shortened V by 5 bases and J by 3 bases, and 11 bases separated the two germline ends. The CDR3 has 14 amino acids. Germline CDR1 MNHNY, CDR2 SVGAGI (reference sequence). The CDR3 sequence is CASSVPDSGNTIYF. The CDR3 DNA reads as TGTGCCAGCAGTGTCCCCGACAGTGGAAACACCATATATTTT.

This chain links TRBV28 with TRBJ1-5, with D possibly TRBD1 on 6 matching bases. V lost 6 bases and J 4 bases, leaving 22 bases between the germline ends. Germline CDR1 and CDR2: MDHEN and SYDVKM. CDR3 length: 17 residues. The CDR3 reads CASSPRGGLGGNQPQHF. The DNA for the CDR3 is TGTGCCAGCAGCCCCCGGGGGGGGCTCGGGGGAAATCAGCCCCAGCATTTT.

This clone was seen a single time. The chain has TRBV9 and TRBJ1-1, with D possibly being TRBD1 (5 bases). Trimming stripped 3 bases from V and 1 base from J, with 10 bases between. Germline values: CDR1 SGDLS, CDR2 YYNGEE. The CDR3 totals 14 residues. CDR3 in amino acids: CASSAGHANTEAFF. CDR3 coding DNA: TGTGCCAGCAGCGCAGGACATGCGAACACTGAAGCTTTCTTT.

The rearrangement uses TRBV28 and TRBJ1-5; 11 positions match TRBD1. V was pared by 4 bases and J by 1 base, with 12 bases of the junction left unmatched. The CDR3 is made up of 19 amino acids. The germline V gene has CDR1 MDHEN and CDR2 SYDVKM. This CDR3 is CASSSTLGQGGWSNQPQHF. The CDR3 bases are TGTGCCAGCAGTTCCACCCTGGGACAGGGGGGATGGAGCAATCAGCCCCAGCATTTT.